Below, 30 T cell receptor beta chains from the same sample are listed, as sequenced in a study of T cell responses to AZD1222 COVID-19 vaccine (TCRdb year 2021). Preparation of the library involved the immunoSEQ multiplex PCR assay. The clones in this table, taken by TCRdb from immuneACCESS, are in-frame only. Not every clone is retained; where verified, under half of the shortfall comes from an unresolved V gene, and the cause of the rest is unknown. The sample table holds about 150,000 clones, of which less than 95% were seen once. The ten largest make up about 1.6% of the sample. The time point label corresponds to: baseline before first vaccination. Sequenced here: peripheral blood, sampled on day 0 of AZD1222 vaccination. Receptors were obtained from an adult in good health.

The chain joins TRBV5-1 to TRBJ2-3; 9 positions match TRBD2. V shed 4 bases and J 3 bases; nucleotides not matched to a gene: 9. This CDR3 is built from 16 residues. Germline V CDR1 and CDR2: SGHRS, YFSETQ. The CDR3 protein is CASSPQRLAGTDTQYF. The DNA for the CDR3 is TGCGCCAGCAGCCCCCAACGGCTAGCGGGGACAGATACGCAGTATTTT. Complete variable domain (other parts from reference TRBV5-1 and TRBJ2-3): KAGVTQTPRYLIKTRGQQVTLSCSPISGHRSVSWYQQTPGQGLQFLFEYFSETQRNKGNFPGRFSGRQFSNSRSEMNVSTLELGDSALYLCASSPQRLAGTDTQYFGPGTRLTVL.

The rearrangement joins TRBV7-9 to TRBJ2-7; D gene ambiguous. Germline assignment: CDR1 SEHNR and CDR2 FQNEAQ (reference sequence). The CDR3 consists of 14 residues. V dropped 4 bases and J dropped 3 bases, with 13 bases sitting between them. CDR3 sequence: CASSSGSRIYEQYF. The CDR3 bases are TGTGCCAGCAGCTCTGGATCCCGAATCTACGAGCAGTACTTC.

The chain carries TRBV5-5 and TRBJ1-2, with D possibly TRBD1 on 6 matching bases. This CDR3 is 16 amino acids long. V was cut by 4 bases and J by 1 base, with 17 bases left in between. The germline V gene encodes CDR1 SGHKS and CDR2 YYEKEE (reference sequence). CDR3 loop: CASSRSGGNLNYGYTF. Here the CDR3 DNA reads TGTGCCAGCAGCCGGAGCGGGGGCAACCTTAACTATGGCTACACCTTC.

Concerning this clone itself: At one boundary the junction diverges from the germline segment, which might be a read error. The gene calls are TRBV18 and TRBJ2-5; D remains ambiguous. The CDR3 sequence is 12 residues long. Germline V gives CDR1 KGHSH, CDR2 LQKENI. CDR3 DNA sequence: TGTGCCAGCTCGCGTGTACCGGAGACCCAGCACTTC. Its protein product is CASSRVPETQHF.

As concerns this clone: At the DNA level, this CDR3 is encoded by other sequences in the same sample as well. The chain is built from TRBV27 and TRBJ2-7, with D tentatively TRBD1 (5 bases). The CDR3 length is 13 residues. With 0 bases removed from V and 4 bases from J, the gap between germline ends came to 7 bases. Germline assignment: CDR1 MNHEY and CDR2 SMNVEV (reference sequence). The CDR3: CASSLSRGYEQYF. The CDR3 region has the DNA TGTGCCAGCAGTTTATCAAGGGGATACGAGCAGTACTTC.

This chain uses TRBV4-1 with TRBJ2-5, with TRBD2 matching over 11 bases. Trimming removed 4 bases from V and 6 bases from J; junction bases left unmatched: 7. Germline values: CDR1 MGHRA, CDR2 YSYEKL. The CDR3 loop spans 15 amino acids. The CDR3 DNA follows: TGCGCCAGCAGCCGAGGTAGCGGGGGGGCCCAGACCCAGTACTTC. Its translation is CASSRGSGGAQTQYF.

V is TRBV5-4 and J is TRBJ2-2, with 8 bases that match TRBD1. This CDR3 region has 15 residues. V dropped 0 bases and J dropped 7; count of bases not matched to a gene: 5. Germline CDR1 is SGHNT and CDR2 is YYREEE (reference sequence). The CDR3, as DNA: TGTGCCAGCAGCTTGGGGAGGGGACAGGACGGGGAGCTGTTTTTT. It yields the protein CASSLGRGQDGELFF. The whole variable domain, filled in from reference TRBV5-4 and TRBJ2-2, reads ETGVTQSPTHLIKTRGQQVTLRCSSQSGHNTVSWYQQALGQGPQFIFQYYREEENGRGNFPPRFSGLQFPNYSSELNVNALELDDSALYLCASSLGRGQDGELFFGEGSRLTVL.

The J gene is TRBJ2-1, the V gene TRBV19, with D perhaps given as TRBD1 or TRBD2 (6 bases each). Per germline, CDR1 LNHDA and CDR2 SQIVND (reference sequence). V was cut by 1 base and J by 9 bases, with 10 bases left in between. CDR3 length: 13 amino acids. Here the CDR3 DNA reads TGTGCCAGTAGTATAGGGAGGGGGGCTGAGCAGTTCTTC. Residues: CASSIGRGAEQFF.

This chain uses TRBV18 with TRBJ1-2; no clear D. Germline CDR1 is KGHSH and CDR2 is LQKENI. Between the trimmed V and J ends, which lost 6 bases and 7 bases, there was a span of 15 bases. The CDR3 contains 13 residues. In DNA form, the CDR3 reads TGTGCCAGCTCCCCCAGGCCCAGCGGTGGCTACACCTTC. Its translation is CASSPRPSGGYTF.

This clone was counted between two and nine times. V usage is TRBV6-5 and J usage is TRBJ1-2, with 9 positions matching TRBD1. V lost 5 bases, J lost 2 bases, and 6 bases stayed unmatched. From germline, CDR1 is MNHEY and CDR2 SVGAGI. The CDR3 loop spans 15 amino acids. Here the CDR3 DNA reads TGTGCCAGCAGTACGCCGGGACAGGGAAACTATGGCTACACCTTC. It codes for CASSTPGQGNYGYTF.

The rearrangement links TRBV3-1 (or the pseudogene TRBV3-2) to TRBJ1-2; D unclear. The CDR3 spans 15 residues. The germline V and J ends were trimmed by 2 bases and 4 bases, with 14 bases remaining between them. Germline CDR1 and CDR2: LGHDT and YNNKEL (reference sequence). This CDR3 is CASSQTTVVIYGYTF. The CDR3 bases are TGTGCCAGCAGCCAAACGACGGTGGTAATCTATGGCTACACCTTC.

This chain connects TRBV6-5 to TRBJ1-6; TRBD1 matches at 9 bases. Germline values: CDR1 MNHEY, CDR2 SVGAGI. The V segment lost 5 bases and the J segment 9 bases; nucleotides outside the gene matches: 8. CDR3 size: 15 residues. The CDR3 here is CASSLSTGGGSPLHF. The DNA of the CDR3 is TGTGCCAGCAGTCTCTCGACAGGGGGGGGTTCACCCCTCCACTTT.

Written as DNA, the CDR3 is TGCGCCAGCAAAAGAGAGCAGGGGGCATTCGTGAGGACTGAAGCTTTCTTT. Translating gives CASKREQGAFVRTEAFF. This chain joins TRBV5-1 and TRBJ1-1, with 8 bases aligning to TRBD1. Germline CDR1 reads SGHRS; CDR2 reads YFSETQ. V was clipped by 6 bases and J by 5 bases; unmatched bases: 18. The CDR3 runs to 17 residues.

The count of this clone is one. The genes are TRBV24-1 and TRBJ2-7; D is perhaps TRBD1 (6 bases). Germline lookup yields CDR1 KGHDR and CDR2 SFDVKD. Trimming took off 3 bases at V and 0 bases at J, with 8 bases between the two ends. This CDR3 spans 14 amino acids. This CDR3 reads CATSDGQFSYEQYF. DNA of the CDR3: TGTGCCACCAGTGATGGACAGTTCTCCTACGAGCAGTACTTC.

The genes are TRBV19 and TRBJ2-3; 12 nucleotides align to TRBD2. This CDR3 is built from 20 residues. The germline CDR1 and CDR2 sequences are LNHDA and SQIVND (reference sequence). V lost 4 bases and J lost 2; bases outside the gene matches: 16. Written as DNA, the CDR3 is TGTGCCAGTAGTAACCCCTCTCTAGCGGGGGGGCCTGGGGACACAGATACGCAGTATTTT. Amino acid sequence: CASSNPSLAGGPGDTDTQYF.

The chain combines TRBV5-5 with TRBJ1-6, with 9 bases aligning to TRBD1. CDR3 size: 17 residues. The V segment lost 4 bases and the J segment 0 bases; nucleotides outside the gene matches: 5. Germline V gene data show CDR1 as SGHKS and CDR2 as YYEKEE (reference sequence). As DNA, the CDR3 is TGTGCCAGCAGCGAGGACAGGGGCCTCTCCTATAATTCACCCCTCCACTTT. This encodes CASSEDRGLSYNSPLHF.

This chain links TRBV28 with TRBJ2-1; D possibly corresponds to TRBD2 (5 bases). The CDR3 runs 17 residues. Germline lookup yields CDR1 MDHEN and CDR2 SYDVKM. V dropped 5 bases and J dropped 8 bases, with 25 bases sitting between them. The CDR3 reads CASSPPGGQYYEDEQFF. The CDR3, as DNA: TGTGCCAGCAGTCCCCCAGGCGGGCAGTATTACGAGGATGAGCAGTTCTTC.

This clone was counted once. The chain uses TRBV5-1 and TRBJ2-3, with D perhaps matching TRBD2 (5 bases). Per germline, CDR1 SGHRS and CDR2 YFSETQ. This CDR3 is 12 amino acids long. V lost 3 bases to trimming and J lost 6 bases, with 8 bases between them. DNA of the CDR3: TGCGCCAGCAGCTCCCCGGGGGATACGCAGTATTTT. Protein sequence: CASSSPGDTQYF.

This rearrangement joins TRBV6-5 to TRBJ2-1; 8 bases agree with TRBD1. This CDR3 is 15 amino acids long. Germline loops: CDR1 MNHEY, CDR2 SVGAGI. V lost 6 bases, J lost 2 bases, and 6 bases stayed unmatched. The CDR3 loop is CASSSDRGTYNEQFF. CDR3 DNA sequence: TGTGCCAGCAGCTCCGACAGGGGAACCTACAATGAGCAGTTCTTC.

The J gene is TRBJ2-2, the V gene TRBV9, with D unresolved. The CDR3 spans 15 residues. The germline CDR1 and CDR2 sequences are SGDLS and YYNGEE. The V end lost 2 bases, the J end lost 7 bases, and 15 bases lay between the germline ends. In DNA, the CDR3 is TGTGCCAGCAGCGTGTCCAGTTCCAAAGGCGGGGAGCTGTTTTTT. Translating gives CASSVSSSKGGELFF.

This chain links TRBV11-2 with TRBJ2-7; D remains unclear. The CDR3 contains 12 residues. Germline V gene data show CDR1 as SGHAT and CDR2 as FQNNGV. V gave up 1 base and J gave up 5 bases, with 6 bases separating them. CDR3 sequence reads: CASSLAPDEQYF. CDR3 sequence (DNA): TGTGCCAGCAGCTTAGCCCCGGACGAGCAGTACTTC.

The gene calls are TRBV21-1 and TRBJ1-5; the table calls TRBD1, which could not be checked here. TRBV21-1 is assigned pseudogene status. The CDR3 extends over 17 amino acids. The CDR3 reads CASSKVRGKGGNQPQHF. In nucleotides, the CDR3 is TGTGCCAGCAGCAAAGTTAGGGGGAAGGGCGGCAATCAGCCCCAGCATTTT.

This clone was detected a few times. This CDR3 is CASSGAAGTDTQYF. CDR3 nucleotides: TGTGCCAGCTCCGGGGCGGCGGGAACAGATACGCAGTATTTT. The chain employs TRBV18 and TRBJ2-3, with D possibly matching TRBD2 (6 bases). Germline values: CDR1 KGHSH, CDR2 LQKENI. Trimming shortened V by 6 bases and J by 3 bases, and 13 bases separated the two germline ends. The CDR3 spans 14 residues.

In DNA form, the CDR3 reads TGTGCCAGCAGCTTTAGCGGGGTGAACACAGATACGCAGTATTTT. The encoded protein is CASSFSGVNTDTQYF. This sequence joins TRBV7-3 and TRBJ2-3, with 8 bases identical to TRBD2. Germline CDR1 and CDR2: SGHTA and FQGTGA. The CDR3 consists of 15 residues. Germline trimming cut 3 bases from V and 2 bases from J; bases unmatched to any gene: 4.

J is TRBJ2-7 and V is TRBV11-3; 9 bases fit TRBD1. Germline V CDR1 and CDR2: SGHNT, YENEEA. After removal of 3 bases from V and 5 bases from J, the junction contained 8 bases not matched to a gene. This CDR3 spans 15 amino acids. The CDR3 nucleotides are TGTGCCAGCAGCTTCTCCGGGACAGGGAAACACGAGCAGTACTTC. It specifies CASSFSGTGKHEQYF.

The chain uses TRBV6-2 or TRBV6-3 and TRBJ1-5; 7 positions agree with TRBD1. CDR1 is MNHEY and CDR2 is SVGEGT in the germline V gene. The CDR3 loop spans 16 amino acids. With 3 bases clipped from V and 6 bases from J, the junction kept 11 bases outside the gene matches. CDR3 DNA sequence: TGTGCCAGCAGTTATCGACCCGACAGGGTCGGTCAGCCCCAGCATTTT. Translation gives CASSYRPDRVGQPQHF.

The chain is built from TRBV2 and TRBJ1-1, with 10 bases matching TRBD1. The junction had 6 bases not matched to a gene; V was cut back by 6 bases and J by 5 bases. Germline V gene data show CDR1 as SNHLY and CDR2 as FYNNEI. The CDR3 length is 14 residues. CDR3 protein: CASRDRGRETEAFF. CDR3 nucleotides: TGTGCCAGCAGAGACAGGGGGCGTGAAACTGAAGCTTTCTTT.

This chain connects TRBV7-9 to TRBJ1-2, with unresolved D. The CDR3 consists of 14 residues. V shed 3 bases and J shed 2 bases, with 10 bases lying between them. From germline, CDR1 is SEHNR and CDR2 FQNEAQ (reference sequence). In nucleotides, the CDR3 is TGTGCCAGCAGCTTGGAGGGCCCGAACTATGGCTACACCTTC. It is translated as CASSLEGPNYGYTF. Full variable domain (outside the CDR3, taken from reference TRBV7-9 and TRBJ1-2): DTGVSQNPRHKITKRGQNVTFRCDPISEHNRLYWYRQTLGQGPEFLTYFQNEAQLEKSRLLSDRFSAERPKGSFSTLEIQRTEQGDSAMYLCASSLEGPNYGYTFGSGTRLTVV.

In its sample, this clone was seen once. This chain joins TRBV7-9 and TRBJ2-7; D unresolved. CDR1 SEHNR and CDR2 FQNEAQ come from the germline V gene (reference sequence). V was shortened by 4 bases and J by 2 bases, with 9 bases between the two germline ends. This CDR3 spans 13 amino acids. The CDR3 is CASSSRGTYEQYF. For the CDR3, the DNA is TGTGCCAGCAGCTCCCGAGGCACCTACGAGCAGTACTTC.

The CDR3 loop is CASSLWEGAGELFF. CDR3 in DNA: TGTGCCAGCAGCTTATGGGAGGGAGCCGGGGAGCTGTTTTTT. This rearrangement joins TRBV7-3 to TRBJ2-2; 7 bases map to TRBD2. V lost 2 bases, J lost 6 bases, and 3 bases stayed unmatched. CDR3 length: 14 residues. The germline CDR1 and CDR2 sequences are SGHTA and FQGTGA. The full variable domain, in which reference TRBV7-3 and TRBJ2-2 provide the parts outside the CDR3, is GAGVSQTPSNKVTEKGKYVELRCDPISGHTALYWYRQSLGQGPEFLIYFQGTGAADDSGLPNDRFFAVRPEGSVSTLKIQRTERGDSAVYLCASSLWEGAGELFFGEGSRLTVL.